This T cell receptor beta chain was retrieved from a study of tumor-infiltrating lymphocytes in primary liver carcinoma. Constant-region priming of about 0.5 ug total RNA yielded TCR beta cDNA. TCR beta libraries came from three nested multiplex PCR rounds using slightly modified ARM-PCR. TRBV1-TRBV30 forward primers and a C-beta reverse primer were used in the first two PCR rounds, which each ran for nine to ten cycles. MiXCR, applied by TCRdb to the multiplex PCR reads, yields one record per CDR3 protein. The table has tens of thousands of distinct CDR3 sequences, 75% seen once. This clonotype appeared many times. What it binds is unknown. Taking about 18-30 mg of unsorted bulk tissue, the authors co-extracted RNA and DNA. Those sampled were patients whose primary liver carcinoma was treated by surgical resection. Points from the study as a whole: The difference in top-250-clone fraction between tumors and blood was significant, favoring tumors (p = 0.039).

Germline V lookup: CDR1 MNHNS, CDR2 SASEGT. CDR3 length: 15 residues. V was clipped by 1 base and J by 0 bases; unmatched bases: 3. The sample comprised tumor-adjacent normal liver tissue. This chain joins TRBV6-1 and TRBJ2-7; 7 bases match TRBD1. The TCR comes from a woman in her twenties or thirties with primary liver carcinoma and hepatitis B virus infection. The CDR3 bases are TGTGCCAGCAGTGAAGGGACAGGCAGCTCCTACGAGCAGTACTTC. It encodes CASSEGTGSSYEQYF.